A selection of T cell receptor beta chains follows, all from one sample in a study of T cells in Graves' hyperthyroidism and ophthalmopathy. TCRdb reanalysed the multiplex PCR reads using MiXCR and keeps one entry per CDR3 protein. The sample lists approximately 610,000 distinct CDR3 sequences, under 15% occurring once. Sequencing was performed on blood. Receptors originate from a woman between 35 and 50 years old with Graves' ophthalmopathy. The conserved cysteine and the conserved F or W are not part of the CDR3 here. Only some rows state a clone size, as once, few, many or a class for expanded clones.

13	TRBV29-1	once	SVEDGSFRDTEAF
13	TRBV25-1	many	ASSVPGGSQETQY
11	TRBV28	many	ASKQGGNQPQH
17	TRBV5-1	.	ASSWDRDRIRPNTGELF
12	TRBV20-1	few	SAHLTGGLYEQY
11	TRBV7-7	.	ASSDGTNTEAF
11	TRBV20-1	many	SARDPYSYEQY
13	TRBV6-1	.	ASSEAATGGNGYT
12	TRBV7-2	many	ASSLGGLRGVQY
13	TRBV7-2	.	ASNTGPAQLETQY
13	TRBV10-3	few	AIRDGWQGGKTQY
10	TRBV6-1	few	ASGQGAAGYT
10	TRBV9	few	ASSVSEDTQY
12	TRBV4-1	.	ASSQSLAGDEQY
15	TRBV29-1	many	SVVERDRGYSLHEQY
12	TRBV30	.	AWSDGTGQETQY
13	TRBV4-1	few	ASSQGTGSNQPQH
16	TRBV11-2	many	ASSDPKTGDSYFYEQY
13	TRBV5-1	many	ASSGYRDGRYEQY
13	TRBV20-1	many	SASPPQGAQETQY
12	TRBV6-1	.	ASIASRSLETQY
12	TRBV7-2	many	ASNRSEGIQTQY
16	TRBV5-1	many	ASSLVGTSGRTTYEQY
10	TRBV29-1	many	SVAPEPYEQY
11	TRBV4-3	few	ASSQVGGAQAF
13	TRBV28	many	ASSLSLGRGGGYT
14	TRBV5-1	.	ASSLGEQGLGYEQY
13	TRBV6-2/TRBV6-3	many	ASTSRRGSPETQY